These 27 T cell receptor beta chains came from one sample sequenced in a study of blood T cell repertoires in COVID-19. The table came from immunoSEQ multiplex PCR; TCRdb's copy has only in-frame clones and leaves some out. The sample contains 300,000 to 400,000 clones, approximately 90% of which appear only once. Sequencing was performed on PBMCs or T cells enriched from blood (not recorded which). These receptors were taken from a woman in her twenties or thirties with acute COVID-19.

J is TRBJ1-6 and V is TRBV5-1; D is unclear. The CDR3 is 15 residues long. In germline, CDR1 is SGHRS, CDR2 YFSETQ. V dropped 0 bases and J dropped 5 bases, with 9 bases sitting between them. This CDR3 reads CASSLARQNNSPLHF. The CDR3 DNA reads as TGCGCCAGCAGCTTGGCGCGGCAAAATAATTCACCCCTCCACTTT.

Points on this clone: Distinct nucleotide sequences in the sample also encode this CDR3. DNA of the CDR3: TGTGCCAGCAGCTTGGGCCAGGGGCCTCAGCCCCAGCATTTT. Translating gives CASSLGQGPQPQHF. The chain employs TRBV5-5 and TRBJ1-5; D is possibly TRBD1 (6 bases). Trimming removed 0 bases at V and 6 bases at J, with 10 bases between. Germline lookup yields CDR1 SGHKS and CDR2 YYEKEE (reference sequence). The CDR3 has 14 amino acids.

The chain links TRBV20-1 to TRBJ2-1, with 10 bases that match TRBD1. CDR1 and CDR2 from the germline V gene are DFQATT and SNEGSKA (reference sequence). The CDR3 extends over 11 amino acids. With V trimmed by 6 bases and J by 7 bases, 0 bases remained unmatched. CDR3 sequence: CSAGQGNEQFF. The CDR3 DNA is TGCAGTGCGGGACAGGGGAATGAGCAGTTCTTC.

V is TRBV19 and J is TRBJ1-4, with a weak D call TRBD1 (5 bases). Germline V gives CDR1 LNHDA, CDR2 SQIVND (reference sequence). Trimming took off 8 bases at V and 6 bases at J, with 16 bases between the two ends. CDR3 length equals 14 residues. In DNA form, the CDR3 reads TGTGCCAGTCGGGGGGGAGGAAGATATGAAAAACTGTTTTTT. Amino acids: CASRGGGRYEKLFF.

The chain joins TRBV18 to TRBJ1-1; a possible D gene is TRBD1 (6 bases). Between the trimmed V and J ends, which lost 3 bases and 7 bases, there was a span of 15 bases. The V gene's germline CDR1 is KGHSH and CDR2 LQKENI. The CDR3 contains 14 residues. CDR3 in amino acids: CASSPMTGINEAFF. As DNA, the CDR3 is TGTGCCAGCTCACCCATGACAGGAATTAATGAAGCTTTCTTT.

Turning to this clone: This may be a read error: a much more frequent sequence differs by one nucleotide. This sequence joins TRBV2 and TRBJ2-3; D possibly corresponds to TRBD1 (5 bases). The V end was cut by 3 bases, the J end by 1 base, with 5 bases between. CDR1 SNHLY and CDR2 FYNNEI come from the germline V gene. The CDR3 runs to 13 residues. CDR3: CASSDRGTDTQYF. The CDR3 nucleotides read TGTGCCAGCAGTGACAGGGGCACAGATACGCAGTATTTT.

CDR3 in amino acids: CASSNERDSSGNTIYF. CDR3 coding DNA: TGTGCCAGTAGTAACGAACGGGACAGTTCTGGAAACACCATATATTTT. The rearrangement joins TRBV19 to TRBJ1-3; 7 positions match TRBD1. V was clipped by 4 bases and J by 1 base; unmatched bases: 7. Germline values: CDR1 LNHDA, CDR2 SQIVND (reference sequence). The CDR3 covers 16 residues.

About this clone itself: Relative to the germline gene, one junction end is altered; a read error may explain this. This chain links TRBV2 with TRBJ1-3, with D perhaps TRBD1 (5 bases). The germline CDR1 and CDR2 sequences are SNHLY and FYNNEI. The CDR3 consists of 14 residues. The CDR3 protein is CASRQGVAGNTIYF. In DNA, the CDR3 is TGTGCCAGCAGGCAGGGTGTGGCTGGTAACACCATATATTTT.

V is TRBV1 and J is TRBJ1-2; the table's D call, TRBD1, has no DNA check behind it. TRBV1 is a pseudogene. This CDR3 spans 18 amino acids. DNA for the CDR3: TGCACCAGCAGCCAAGATTTCCCCCAAAACAGCCAGGGGGGTGGCTACACCTTC. It is translated as CTSSQDFPQNSQGGGYTF.

This clone was counted only a few times. V gene TRBV6-2 or TRBV6-3 combines with J gene TRBJ2-5, with 9 nucleotides matching TRBD2. The trim removed 2 bases at V and 5 bases at J, leaving 3 bases unmatched. Germline CDR1 MNHEY, CDR2 SVGEGT. This CDR3 has 14 residues. CDR3: CASSYGTSRETQYF. Written as DNA, the CDR3 is TGTGCCAGCAGTTACGGGACTAGCCGGGAGACCCAGTACTTC.

The chain links TRBV10-2 to TRBJ1-3; unclear D gene. The CDR3 loop spans 18 amino acids. Germline V lookup: CDR1 WSHSY, CDR2 SAAADI. V was clipped by 2 bases and J by 0 bases, with 17 bases between them. The CDR3 DNA is TGCGCCAGCAGTGAGGGGGAGGCCCGGTGGAGCTCTGGAAACACCATATATTTT. Residues: CASSEGEARWSSGNTIYF.

The gene calls are TRBV12-3 or TRBV12-4 and TRBJ2-7; 8 bases agree with TRBD1. CDR3 length: 11 residues. Losses at the gene ends were 8 bases for V and 6 bases for J; bases not matched to a gene: 3. CDR3 nucleotide sequence: TGTGCCAGCCTGGACAGGGTCGAGCAGTACTTC. Protein product: CASLDRVEQYF.

This clone was seen only once. V is TRBV30 and J is TRBJ2-7; 7 bases map to TRBD1. This CDR3 has 12 amino acids. V trimming: 5 bases; J trimming: 0 bases; junction bases outside the gene matches: 1. Germline V lookup: CDR1 GTSNPN, CDR2 SVGIG (reference sequence). The DNA of the CDR3 is TGTGCCTGGGGGACAGCCTCCTACGAGCAGTACTTC. This codes for CAWGTASYEQYF. The full variable domain, completed using reference TRBV30 and TRBJ2-7, is SQTIHQWPATLVQPVGSPLSLECTVEGTSNPNLYWYRQAAGRGLQLLFYSVGIGQISSEVPQNLSASRPQDRQFILSSKKLLLSDSGFYLCAWGTASYEQYFGPGTRLTVT.

The chain has TRBV5-1 and TRBJ2-2; TRBD2 matches 10 bases. Germline trimming cut 4 bases from V and 9 bases from J; bases unmatched to any gene: 9. This CDR3 has 15 amino acids. Germline CDR1 SGHRS, CDR2 YFSETQ. The CDR3 reads CASSTDPSGGRELFF. The CDR3 DNA is TGCGCCAGCAGCACCGATCCTAGCGGGGGACGGGAGCTGTTTTTT. The full variable domain, with the rest looked up from reference TRBV5-1 and TRBJ2-2, is KAGVTQTPRYLIKTRGQQVTLSCSPISGHRSVSWYQQTPGQGLQFLFEYFSETQRNKGNFPGRFSGRQFSNSRSEMNVSTLELGDSALYLCASSTDPSGGRELFFGEGSRLTVL.

The V gene is TRBV7-8, the J gene TRBJ2-7; TRBD1 matches 7 bases. V lost 2 bases, J lost 7 bases, and 5 bases stayed unmatched. The CDR3 runs 13 residues. Germline V gene data show CDR1 as SGHVS and CDR2 as FQNEAQ. In nucleotides, the CDR3 is TGTGCCAGCAGCTTACGGACAGGCAGGGAGCAGTACTTC. Protein sequence: CASSLRTGREQYF.

In this sample, this clone turned up a few times. V and J are TRBV11-3 and TRBJ2-3; the match to TRBD2 covers 8 bases. Germline V gene lookup returns CDR1 SGHNT and CDR2 YENEEA. The CDR3 runs to 14 residues. The ends lost 3 bases at V and 4 bases at J; junction bases unmatched: 3. The CDR3 bases are TGTGCCAGCAGCTTGCGGGGGGTGGCAGATACGCAGTATTTT. Protein sequence: CASSLRGVADTQYF. The whole variable domain, remainder taken from reference TRBV11-3 and TRBJ2-3, is EAGVVQSPRYKIIEKKQPVAFWCNPISGHNTLYWYLQNLGQGPELLIRYENEEAVDDSQLPKDRFSAERLKGVDSTLKIQPAELGDSAVYLCASSLRGVADTQYFGPGTRLTVL.

The chain links TRBV5-1 to TRBJ1-5; D is undetermined. There are 14 residues in the CDR3. In germline, CDR1 is SGHRS, CDR2 YFSETQ. V gave up 0 bases and J gave up 2 bases, with 6 bases separating them. CDR3 DNA sequence: TGCGCCAGCAGCTTGGACAACCGCAATCAGCCCCAGCATTTT. Translation gives CASSLDNRNQPQHF.

This chain links TRBV5-6 with TRBJ2-5; TRBD2 matches at 8 bases. Trimming cost V 6 bases and J 9 bases; bases outside gene matches: 13. Germline V gives CDR1 SGHDT, CDR2 YYEEEE. The CDR3 length is 14 residues. For the CDR3, the DNA is TGTGCCAGCACTCCGGGGGGGAGCGGTTTGGCCCAGTACTTC. Protein sequence: CASTPGGSGLAQYF.

Only one count was recorded for this clone. This chain's CDR3 is CASSSQLASPYNEQFF. The DNA for the CDR3 is TGTGCCAGCAGCTCCCAACTAGCTTCCCCCTACAATGAGCAGTTCTTC. The chain combines TRBV5-6 with TRBJ2-1; maybe TRBD2 (6 bases). V was pared by 3 bases and J by 2 bases, with 15 bases between. There are 16 residues in the CDR3. Germline-derived CDR1 and CDR2 are SGHDT and YYEEEE. Complete variable domain (other parts from reference TRBV5-6 and TRBJ2-1): DAGVTQSPTHLIKTRGQQVTLRCSPKSGHDTVSWYQQALGQGPQFIFQYYEEEERQRGNFPDRFSGHQFPNYSSELNVNALLLGDSALYLCASSSQLASPYNEQFFGPGTRLTVL.

The chain carries TRBV7-8 and TRBJ2-7, with TRBD2 identical over 13 bases. Germline CDR1 and CDR2: SGHVS and FQNEAQ. V lost 4 bases and J lost 5; bases outside the gene matches: 8. The CDR3 spans 16 residues. This CDR3 reads CASSSKLAGGPHEQYF. The CDR3 region has the DNA TGTGCCAGCAGCTCAAAACTAGCGGGGGGGCCCCACGAGCAGTACTTC.

The table lists this clone with a count of one. V is TRBV9 and J is TRBJ1-3; a weak D match, TRBD1 (5 bases). Trimming removed 3 bases from V and 0 bases from J, with 16 bases in between. The length of the CDR3 is 17 residues. The germline CDR1 and CDR2 sequences are SGDLS and YYNGEE. CDR3 in DNA: TGTGCCAGCAGCGCCGACCGGGACTCCAGCTCTGGAAACACCATATATTTT. This encodes CASSADRDSSSGNTIYF.

The rearrangement uses TRBV4-1 and TRBJ1-5; D remains ambiguous. The CDR3 is 14 amino acids. The V end was cut by 4 bases, the J end by 2 bases, with 9 bases between. CDR1 and CDR2 from the germline V gene are MGHRA and YSYEKL. DNA for the CDR3: TGCGCCAGCAGCCTACGGGAAGGCAATCAGCCCCAGCATTTT. Amino acid sequence: CASSLREGNQPQHF.

The V and J genes are TRBV27 and TRBJ2-3; perhaps TRBD2 as D (5 bases). The CDR3 sequence is 16 residues long. Germline V gives CDR1 MNHEY, CDR2 SMNVEV (reference sequence). V was pared by 2 bases and J by 1 base, with 13 bases between. The CDR3 nucleotides are TGTGCCAGCAGTTTAGGCCGCGGCGGGCGCACAGATACGCAGTATTTT. Its translation is CASSLGRGGRTDTQYF.

The chain couples TRBV21-1 to TRBJ2-5; the table assigns TRBD1, which was not confirmed against the DNA. TRBV21-1 is tagged as a pseudogene. The CDR3 has 16 amino acids. The CDR3 region is CASSSQTGGERETQYF. CDR3 DNA: TGTGCCAGCAGCAGTCAGACAGGGGGCGAACGAGAGACCCAGTACTTC.

The chain recombines TRBV29-1 with TRBJ1-1; D gene unclear. The germline V gene has CDR1 SQVTM and CDR2 ANQGSEA. Trimming shortened V by 7 bases and J by 1 base, and 10 bases separated the two germline ends. The CDR3 has 12 amino acids. CDR3 loop: CSARYGNTEAFF. The CDR3 DNA follows: TGCAGCGCCCGGTATGGGAACACTGAAGCTTTCTTT.

J is TRBJ2-7 and V is TRBV7-8; a possible D gene is TRBD1 (5 bases). The germline V gene has CDR1 SGHVS and CDR2 FQNEAQ. V lost 5 bases, J lost 6 bases, and 14 bases lay in between. The CDR3 spans 13 residues. CDR3 coding DNA: TGTGCCAGCAGCCCTACAGGTTTAGGCGAGCAGTACTTC. Translated, it gives CASSPTGLGEQYF.

The CDR3 spells CASSLGQGSEEQYF. The CDR3 DNA is TGTGCCAGCAGCTTAGGACAGGGTTCGGAGGAGCAGTACTTC. The chain links TRBV7-9 to TRBJ2-7; 7 bases are shared with TRBD1. V gave up 1 base and J gave up 7 bases; unmatched junction bases: 7. Germline-derived CDR1 and CDR2 are SEHNR and FQNEAQ (reference sequence). CDR3 size: 14 residues.